The table lists the clone carrying this T cell receptor beta chain with a few counts. It was RNA transcripts that yielded the amplified TCR beta CDR3 regions. First-round RT-PCR with HTBI primers amplified the TCR CDR3 region. TCRdb re-called the multiplex PCR reads with MiXCR, one entry per CDR3 protein. The profile shows approximately 870,000 distinct CDR3 sequences, 35% to 45% of them singletons. Looked up from germline, CDR1 is LGHNA and CDR2 is YSLEER. The CDR3 extends over 16 amino acids. Deletions cut 2 bases from V and 0 bases from J, with 8 bases between. The data stem from a study of T cells in Graves' hyperthyroidism and ophthalmopathy. Across the whole study: Initial diagnosis, before any treatment, was when peripheral blood was collected.

This sequence originates from a man younger than 35 with Graves' hyperthyroidism. Sequencing input: blood. The chain couples TRBV4-3 to TRBJ2-6; D is possibly TRBD1 (5 bases). This CDR3 is CASSQMTVSGANVLTF. In DNA, the CDR3 is TGCGCCAGCAGCCAAATGACAGTCTCTGGGGCCAACGTCCTGACTTTC.